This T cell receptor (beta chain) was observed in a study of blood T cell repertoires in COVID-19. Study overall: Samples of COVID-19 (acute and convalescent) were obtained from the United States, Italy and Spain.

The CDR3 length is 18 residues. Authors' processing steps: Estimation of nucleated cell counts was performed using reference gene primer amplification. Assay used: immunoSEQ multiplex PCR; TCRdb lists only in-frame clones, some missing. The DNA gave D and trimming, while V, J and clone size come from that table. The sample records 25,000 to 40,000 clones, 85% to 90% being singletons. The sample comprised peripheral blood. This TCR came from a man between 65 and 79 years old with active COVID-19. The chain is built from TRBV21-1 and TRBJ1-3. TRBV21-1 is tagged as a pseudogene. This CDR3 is CASSKPPVRGSEGNTIYF. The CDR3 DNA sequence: TGTGCCAGCAGCAAACCCCCCGTTCGCGGGTCAGAAGGAAACACCATATATTTT.